The 22 T cell receptor beta chains reported below all come from one sample, sequenced in a study of blood T cell repertoires in COVID-19. TCRdb keeps only in-frame clones here, not all; method: immunoSEQ multiplex PCR. Altogether approximately 440,000 clones are present, around 88% being singletons, with the ten largest covering about 12%. Sequencing was done on a sample of peripheral blood. These receptors originate from a woman aged 50 to 65 with COVID-19, enrolled during active disease.

V is TRBV27 and J is TRBJ2-7; TRBD2 aligns across 8 bases. This CDR3 comprises 14 residues. CDR1 and CDR2 from the germline V gene are MNHEY and SMNVEV (reference sequence). J lost 3 bases, V lost 3 bases, and 4 bases had no gene match. CDR3 protein: CASSFSGGVYEQYF. The CDR3 region has the DNA TGTGCCAGCAGTTTTTCGGGGGGGGTCTACGAGCAGTACTTC.

V is TRBV2 and J is TRBJ1-3, with TRBD1 as a possible D gene (6 bases). The V and J ends lost 4 bases and 4 bases respectively, with 14 bases between them. The germline V gene encodes CDR1 SNHLY and CDR2 FYNNEI. The CDR3 contains 15 residues. CDR3 in amino acids: CASSAGQGLGNTIYF. In DNA form, the CDR3 reads TGTGCCAGCAGTGCCGGGCAGGGGCTAGGAAACACCATATATTTT.

This clone was recorded only once. The chain links TRBV5-1 to TRBJ2-3, with 9 bases matching TRBD1. The germline CDR1 and CDR2 sequences are SGHRS and YFSETQ. V was pared by 1 base and J by 5 bases, with 8 bases of the junction left unmatched. CDR3 length: 16 amino acids. The CDR3 here is CASSLLRDREGDTQYF. CDR3 in DNA: TGCGCCAGCAGCTTGTTGCGGGACAGGGAGGGAGATACGCAGTATTTT.

This clone was seen just once. The chain joins TRBV12-5 to TRBJ2-7; TRBD2 matches at 7 bases. After removal of 6 bases from V and 0 bases from J, the junction contained 8 bases not matched to a gene. Germline CDR1 LGHNT, CDR2 FRNRAP. The CDR3 is 15 amino acids. The CDR3: CASGSGGLSSYEQYF. CDR3 sequence (DNA): TGTGCTAGTGGGTCGGGGGGTTTGAGCTCCTACGAGCAGTACTTC.

V is TRBV5-1 and J is TRBJ2-7; maybe TRBD1 (5 bases). With 1 base removed from V and 4 bases from J, the gap between germline ends came to 12 bases. Germline-derived CDR1 and CDR2 are SGHRS and YFSETQ. The CDR3 has 14 residues. The CDR3 sequence is CASSLFPGKYEQYF. CDR3 nucleotide sequence: TGCGCCAGCAGCTTGTTTCCAGGGAAATACGAGCAGTACTTC.

The V call is TRBV9, the J call TRBJ2-1; 8 bases align to TRBD2. The CDR3 loop spans 14 amino acids. Germline CDR1 SGDLS, CDR2 YYNGEE. J lost 5 bases, V lost 4 bases, and 5 bases had no gene match. CDR3 sequence (DNA): TGTGCCAGCAGCCCCGGACTAGCCCACAATGAGCAGTTCTTC. It specifies CASSPGLAHNEQFF.

This chain connects TRBV5-1 to TRBJ1-1, with 8 bases that match TRBD1. Germline V gives CDR1 SGHRS, CDR2 YFSETQ. This CDR3 is 12 amino acids long. With 6 bases clipped from V and 11 bases from J, the junction kept 9 bases outside the gene matches. The CDR3 spells CASIQGAGRAFF. The CDR3 DNA is TGCGCCAGCATTCAGGGGGCGGGCCGGGCTTTCTTT.

The chain links TRBV10-3 to TRBJ1-2; possibly TRBD1 for D (6 bases). The germline CDR1 and CDR2 sequences are ENHRY and SYGVKD. The CDR3 has 15 amino acids. The V end lost 6 bases, the J end lost 0 bases, and 14 bases lay between the germline ends. The CDR3: CAIRGQITSNYGYTF. The CDR3 bases are TGTGCCATCAGAGGACAGATTACCTCTAACTATGGCTACACCTTC.

The chain employs TRBV7-2 and TRBJ1-2, with 8 bases lining up with TRBD1. After removal of 1 base from V and 7 bases from J, the junction contained 5 bases not matched to a gene. CDR1 SGHTA and CDR2 FQGNSA come from the germline V gene. This CDR3 contains 14 residues. The CDR3 sequence is CASSLGQGTGGYTF. DNA for the CDR3: TGTGCCAGCAGCTTAGGACAGGGGACGGGTGGCTACACCTTC.

The chain uses TRBV12-3 or TRBV12-4 and TRBJ1-1; TRBD1 matches at 7 bases. CDR3 length equals 13 residues. The V gene end was trimmed by 5 bases and the J gene end by 8 bases; junction bases not matched to a gene: 8. The CDR3 is CASSPTGYEEAFF. CDR3 coding DNA: TGTGCCAGCAGTCCGACAGGGTATGAAGAAGCTTTCTTT.

In its sample, this clone was seen once. The genes are TRBV5-1 and TRBJ2-2, with 10 bases lining up with TRBD2. Unmatched junction bases numbered 4, after V lost 4 bases and J lost 1 base. CDR3 length equals 16 residues. Per germline, CDR1 SGHRS and CDR2 YFSETQ. The DNA of the CDR3 is TGCGCCAGCAGCCCGCTAGCGGGGGAGAACACCGGGGAGCTGTTTTTT. Protein: CASSPLAGENTGELFF. Full variable domain (remainder filled in from reference TRBV5-1 and TRBJ2-2): KAGVTQTPRYLIKTRGQQVTLSCSPISGHRSVSWYQQTPGQGLQFLFEYFSETQRNKGNFPGRFSGRQFSNSRSEMNVSTLELGDSALYLCASSPLAGENTGELFFGEGSRLTVL.

The V gene is TRBV2, the J gene TRBJ2-4; D perhaps matches TRBD2 (6 bases). The length of the CDR3 is 11 residues. The germline CDR1 and CDR2 sequences are SNHLY and FYNNEI. Trimming removed 3 bases at V and 10 bases at J, with 7 bases between. CDR3 protein: CASSDREIQYF. The DNA of the CDR3 is TGTGCCAGCAGTGATCGGGAGATTCAGTACTTC.

The J gene is TRBJ1-2, the V gene TRBV6-1, with a weak D call TRBD1 (5 bases). The CDR3 sequence is 13 residues long. V was clipped by 3 bases and J by 6 bases, with 11 bases between them. From germline, CDR1 is MNHNS and CDR2 SASEGT. The DNA for the CDR3 is TGTGCCAGCAGTGAGGGACCGGGGGATGGCTACACCTTC. Protein product: CASSEGPGDGYTF.

This chain joins TRBV19 and TRBJ2-7, with a possible D match to TRBD2 (5 bases). CDR1 is LNHDA, CDR2 SQIVND, per germline (reference sequence). The CDR3 totals 14 residues. Trimming cost V 0 bases and J 6 bases, with 12 bases left between them. CDR3 sequence: CASSIDGEGGEQYF. The CDR3 nucleotides read TGTGCCAGTAGTATAGATGGAGAGGGTGGCGAGCAGTACTTC.

The gene calls are TRBV5-6 and TRBJ2-7, with D possibly matching TRBD2 (6 bases). CDR3 length: 13 residues. Germline V gives CDR1 SGHDT, CDR2 YYEEEE. V lost 2 bases and J lost 6, with 12 bases in between. CDR3 amino acids: CASSLGQGGEQYF. The CDR3, as DNA: TGTGCCAGCAGCTTAGGTCAGGGAGGCGAGCAGTACTTC.

V and J are TRBV19 and TRBJ1-1; D remains ambiguous. Germline V gene sequence: CDR1 LNHDA, CDR2 SQIVND (reference sequence). The CDR3 contains 14 residues. V lost 3 bases and J 0 bases, leaving 8 bases between the germline ends. The CDR3 reads CASSIPGMNTEAFF. The CDR3 DNA follows: TGTGCCAGTAGTATTCCAGGAATGAACACTGAAGCTTTCTTT. The full variable domain, in which reference TRBV19 and TRBJ1-1 provide the parts outside the CDR3, is DGGITQSPKYLFRKEGQNVTLSCEQNLNHDAMYWYRQDPGQGLRLIYYSQIVNDFQKGDIAEGYSVSREKKESFPLTVTSAQKNPTAFYLCASSIPGMNTEAFFGQGTRLTVV.

The gene calls are TRBV6-6 and TRBJ1-2; no clear D. V was cut by 2 bases and J by 3 bases, with 13 bases left in between. Germline-derived CDR1 and CDR2 are MNHNY and SVGAGI (reference sequence). The CDR3 sequence is 15 residues long. The CDR3: CASSYKIRGDYGYTF. DNA for the CDR3: TGTGCCAGCAGTTACAAGATCAGAGGCGACTATGGCTACACCTTC.

This clone was detected only once. The chain uses TRBV5-8 and TRBJ1-4, with 8 bases aligning to TRBD1. The CDR3 sequence is 17 residues long. V shed 4 bases and J 0 bases; nucleotides not matched to a gene: 8. The germline V gene encodes CDR1 SGHTS and CDR2 YDEGEE. The DNA for the CDR3 is TGTGCCAGCAGCCTAGGACAGGGCGTCGCAACTAATGAAAAACTGTTTTTT. The encoded protein is CASSLGQGVATNEKLFF.

V gene TRBV18 combines with J gene TRBJ2-7, with a tentative D call TRBD2 (6 bases). The CDR3 is 14 residues long. Germline V lookup: CDR1 KGHSH, CDR2 LQKENI. V lost 2 bases, J lost 2 bases, and 10 bases lay in between. The CDR3: CASSPSGLPYEQYF. CDR3 DNA sequence: TGTGCCAGCTCACCAAGCGGACTACCCTACGAGCAGTACTTC.

The rearrangement links TRBV24-1 to TRBJ2-7, with TRBD2 matching 10 bases. Unmatched junction bases numbered 2, after V lost 7 bases and J lost 3 bases. Germline V gene data show CDR1 as KGHDR and CDR2 as SFDVKD. This CDR3 spans 13 amino acids. The CDR3: CATSPSGGYEQYF. In nucleotides, the CDR3 is TGTGCCACCAGCCCTAGCGGGGGCTACGAGCAGTACTTC.

The V gene is TRBV5-6, the J gene TRBJ2-7, with D tentatively TRBD1 (6 bases). Germline V gene sequence: CDR1 SGHDT, CDR2 YYEEEE. V lost 4 bases and J 0 bases, leaving 17 bases between the germline ends. The CDR3 consists of 16 residues. Here the CDR3 reads CASSPLKTGSSYEQYF. The DNA of the CDR3 is TGTGCCAGCAGCCCTTTAAAGACAGGTAGCTCCTACGAGCAGTACTTC.

The J gene is TRBJ2-1, the V gene TRBV7-9; 8 nucleotides line up with TRBD2. CDR1 SEHNR and CDR2 FQNEAQ come from the germline V gene (reference sequence). CDR3 size: 18 residues. V shed 3 bases, J shed 0 bases, and the junction held 10 bases outside the gene matches. CDR3 in DNA: TGTGCCAGCAGCTTCACCTTGGCGGGGACTAGCTCCTACAATGAGCAGTTCTTC. It yields the protein CASSFTLAGTSSYNEQFF.